These 3 T cell receptor beta chains share one sample of origin, sequenced in a study of regulatory T cells in long-lasting Graves disease. The time point denotes: newly diagnosed GD, antithyroid drugs for less than 3 months. PBMC RNA was the source of the TCR library. Arm-PCR of CDR3 regions and iRepertoire HTBI primers were used to build TCR beta libraries. TCRdb redid the calling of the multiplex PCR reads with MiXCR, one entry per CDR3 protein. The sample carries about 500,000 distinct CDR3 sequences, about 12% recorded once. Another study also made use of these data, one on T cells in Graves' hyperthyroidism and ophthalmopathy.

The material was peripheral blood mononuclear cells (PBMCs), obtained at new diagnosis, from a patient treated with antithyroid drugs. The source of these receptors is a woman under 40 with Graves disease.

This clonotype was counted between two and nine times. This chain uses TRBV6-9 with TRBJ1-1; a weak D match, TRBD1 (5 bases). Germline-derived CDR1 and CDR2 are MNHGY and SVAAGI. Deletions cut 3 bases from V and 4 bases from J, with 18 bases between. CDR3 length: 16 amino acids. CDR3 residues: CASSYSRAYYGTEAFF. The DNA for the CDR3 is TGTGCCAGCAGTTACAGCAGGGCCTATTACGGCACTGAAGCTTTCTTT.

This clonotype has at least ten counts. This chain links TRBV6-1 with TRBJ2-1, with D possibly TRBD2 on 6 matching bases. CDR1 MNHNS and CDR2 SASEGT come from the germline V gene. V lost 7 bases and J 1 base, leaving 14 bases between the germline ends. The CDR3 length is 15 residues. CDR3 sequence reads: CASKILGRSYNEQFF. CDR3 DNA sequence: TGTGCCAGCAAAATCCTAGGGAGGTCCTACAATGAGCAGTTCTTC.

There are many counts of this clonotype. This chain joins TRBV5-1 and TRBJ2-5; D is ambiguous. The CDR3 runs 15 residues. Germline V gene data show CDR1 as SGHRS and CDR2 as YFSETQ. The germline V and J ends were trimmed by 1 base and 1 base, with 11 bases remaining between them. CDR3 nucleotide sequence: TGCGCCAGCAGCTTGTTGGGAACCCTCCAAGAGACCCAGTACTTC. Residues: CASSLLGTLQETQYF.